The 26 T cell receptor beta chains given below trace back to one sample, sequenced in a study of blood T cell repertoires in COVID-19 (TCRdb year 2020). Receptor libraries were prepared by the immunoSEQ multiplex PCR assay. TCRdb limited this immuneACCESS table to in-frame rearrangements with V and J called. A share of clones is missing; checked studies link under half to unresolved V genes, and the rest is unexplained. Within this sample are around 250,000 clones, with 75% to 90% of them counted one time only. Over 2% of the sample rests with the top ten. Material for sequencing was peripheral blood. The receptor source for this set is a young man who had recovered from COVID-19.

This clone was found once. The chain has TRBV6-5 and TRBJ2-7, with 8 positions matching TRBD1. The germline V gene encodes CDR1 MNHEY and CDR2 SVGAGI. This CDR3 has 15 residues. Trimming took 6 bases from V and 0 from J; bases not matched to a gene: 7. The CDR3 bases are TGTGCCAGCAGACCCCGGACAGGGAGCTCCTACGAGCAGTACTTC. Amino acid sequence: CASRPRTGSSYEQYF.

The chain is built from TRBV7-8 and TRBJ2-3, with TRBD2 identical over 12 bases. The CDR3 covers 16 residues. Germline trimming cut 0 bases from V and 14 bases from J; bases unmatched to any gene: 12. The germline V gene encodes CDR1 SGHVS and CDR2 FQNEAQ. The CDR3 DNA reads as TGTGCCAGCAGCTTAGCGCAAGGAACTAGCGGGGGGCGGGGGTATTTT. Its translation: CASSLAQGTSGGRGYF.

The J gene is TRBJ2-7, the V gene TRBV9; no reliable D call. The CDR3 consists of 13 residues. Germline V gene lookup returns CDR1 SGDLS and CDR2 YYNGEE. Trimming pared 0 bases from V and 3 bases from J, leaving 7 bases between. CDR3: CASSVAPFYEQYF. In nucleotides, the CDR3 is TGTGCCAGCAGCGTAGCTCCGTTCTACGAGCAGTACTTC.

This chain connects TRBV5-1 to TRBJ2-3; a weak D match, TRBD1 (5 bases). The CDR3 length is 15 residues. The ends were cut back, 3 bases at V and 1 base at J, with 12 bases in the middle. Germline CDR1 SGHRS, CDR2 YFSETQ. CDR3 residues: CASSSLGPRTDTQYF. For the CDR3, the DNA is TGCGCCAGCAGCTCATTGGGGCCCCGCACAGATACGCAGTATTTT.

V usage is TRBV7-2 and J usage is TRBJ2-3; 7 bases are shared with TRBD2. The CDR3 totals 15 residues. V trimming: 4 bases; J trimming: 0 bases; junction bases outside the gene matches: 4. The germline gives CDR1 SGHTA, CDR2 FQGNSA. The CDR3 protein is CASSWLAVSTDTQYF. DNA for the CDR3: TGTGCCAGCAGCTGGCTAGCGGTGAGCACAGATACGCAGTATTTT.

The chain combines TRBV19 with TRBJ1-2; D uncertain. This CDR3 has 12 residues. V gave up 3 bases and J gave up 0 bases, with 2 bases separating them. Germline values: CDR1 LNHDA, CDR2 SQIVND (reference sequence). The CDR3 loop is CASSIANYGYTF. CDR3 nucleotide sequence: TGTGCCAGTAGTATCGCTAACTATGGCTACACCTTC.

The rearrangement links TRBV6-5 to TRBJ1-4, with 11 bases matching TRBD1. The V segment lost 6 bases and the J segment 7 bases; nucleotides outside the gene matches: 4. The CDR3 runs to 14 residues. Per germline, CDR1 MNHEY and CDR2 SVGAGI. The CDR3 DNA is TGTGCCAGCAGCCGAGGGACAGGGGGTGAAAAACTGTTTTTT. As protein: CASSRGTGGEKLFF.

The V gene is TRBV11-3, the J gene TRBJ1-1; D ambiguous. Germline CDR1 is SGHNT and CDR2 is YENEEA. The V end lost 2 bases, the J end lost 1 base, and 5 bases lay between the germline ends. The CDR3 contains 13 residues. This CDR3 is CASSLFWNTEAFF. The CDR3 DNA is TGTGCCAGCAGCTTATTCTGGAACACTGAAGCTTTCTTT.

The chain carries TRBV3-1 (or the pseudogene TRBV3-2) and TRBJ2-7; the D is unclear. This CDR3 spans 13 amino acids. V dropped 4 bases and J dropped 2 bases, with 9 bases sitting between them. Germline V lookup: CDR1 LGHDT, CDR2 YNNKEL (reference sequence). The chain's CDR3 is CASSLTGTYEQYF. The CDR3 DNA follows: TGTGCCAGCAGCCTCACCGGTACCTACGAGCAGTACTTC.

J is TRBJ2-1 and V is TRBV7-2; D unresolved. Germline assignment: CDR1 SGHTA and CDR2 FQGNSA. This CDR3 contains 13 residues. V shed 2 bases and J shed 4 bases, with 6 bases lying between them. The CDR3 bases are TGTGCCAGCAGCTTATTAGCTTACAATGAGCAGTTCTTC. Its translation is CASSLLAYNEQFF.

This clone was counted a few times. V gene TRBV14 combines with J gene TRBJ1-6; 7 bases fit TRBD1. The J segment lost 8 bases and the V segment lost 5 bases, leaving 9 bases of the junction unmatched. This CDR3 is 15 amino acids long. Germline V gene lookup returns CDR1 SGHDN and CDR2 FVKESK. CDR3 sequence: CASSSPGTVYSPLHF. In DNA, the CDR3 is TGTGCCAGCAGCTCTCCCGGGACAGTATATTCACCCCTCCACTTT.

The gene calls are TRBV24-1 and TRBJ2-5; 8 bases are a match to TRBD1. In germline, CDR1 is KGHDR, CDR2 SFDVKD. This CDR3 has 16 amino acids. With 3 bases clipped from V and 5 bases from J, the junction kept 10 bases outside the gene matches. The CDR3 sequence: CATSDPSDRVWETQYF. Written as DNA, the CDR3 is TGTGCCACCAGTGATCCTTCGGACAGGGTTTGGGAGACCCAGTACTTC.

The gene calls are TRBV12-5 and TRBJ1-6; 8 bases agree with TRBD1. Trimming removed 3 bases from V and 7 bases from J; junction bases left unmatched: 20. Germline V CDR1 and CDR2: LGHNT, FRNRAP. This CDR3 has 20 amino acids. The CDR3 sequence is CASGFLPSDREYSQNSPLHF. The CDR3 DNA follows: TGTGCTAGTGGTTTTTTGCCCTCGGACAGGGAGTACTCTCAGAATTCACCCCTCCACTTT.

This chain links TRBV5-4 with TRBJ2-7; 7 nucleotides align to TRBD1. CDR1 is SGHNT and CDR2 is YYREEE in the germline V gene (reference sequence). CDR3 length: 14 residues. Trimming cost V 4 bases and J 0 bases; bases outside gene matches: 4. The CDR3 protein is CASSPRTGSYEQYF. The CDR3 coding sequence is TGTGCCAGCAGCCCGCGGACAGGCTCCTACGAGCAGTACTTC.

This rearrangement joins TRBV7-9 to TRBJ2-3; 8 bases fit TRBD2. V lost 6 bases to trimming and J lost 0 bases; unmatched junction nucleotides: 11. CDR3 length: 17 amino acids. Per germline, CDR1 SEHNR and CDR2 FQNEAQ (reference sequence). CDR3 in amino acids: CASSQGRGAFSTDTQYF. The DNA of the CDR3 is TGTGCCAGCAGTCAGGGGCGGGGGGCCTTTAGCACAGATACGCAGTATTTT.

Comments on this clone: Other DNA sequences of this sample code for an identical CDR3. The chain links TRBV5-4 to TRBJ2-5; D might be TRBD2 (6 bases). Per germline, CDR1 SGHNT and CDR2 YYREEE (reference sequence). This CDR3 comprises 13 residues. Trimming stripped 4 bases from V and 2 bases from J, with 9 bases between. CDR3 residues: CASSLTSQETQYF. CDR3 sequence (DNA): TGTGCCAGCAGCCTGACTAGTCAAGAGACCCAGTACTTC.

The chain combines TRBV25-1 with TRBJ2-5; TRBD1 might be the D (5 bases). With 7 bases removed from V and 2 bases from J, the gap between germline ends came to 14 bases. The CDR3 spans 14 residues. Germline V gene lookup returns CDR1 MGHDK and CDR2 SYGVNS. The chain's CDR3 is CASNLDSYQETQYF. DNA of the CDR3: TGTGCCAGCAACTTAGACAGCTATCAAGAGACCCAGTACTTC.

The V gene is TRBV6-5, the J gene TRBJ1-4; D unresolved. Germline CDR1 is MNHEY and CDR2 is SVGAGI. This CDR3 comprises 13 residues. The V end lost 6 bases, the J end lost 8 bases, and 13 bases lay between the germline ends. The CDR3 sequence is CASSPGPPEKLFF. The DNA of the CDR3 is TGTGCCAGCAGCCCGGGTCCCCCAGAAAAACTGTTTTTT.

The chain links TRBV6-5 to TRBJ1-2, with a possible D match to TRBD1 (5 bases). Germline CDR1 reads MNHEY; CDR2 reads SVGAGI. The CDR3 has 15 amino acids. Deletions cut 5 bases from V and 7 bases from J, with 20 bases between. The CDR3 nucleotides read TGTGCCAGCAGTCCCTCCCTGGGGGGGAGGTCTGGCTACACCTTC. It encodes CASSPSLGGRSGYTF.

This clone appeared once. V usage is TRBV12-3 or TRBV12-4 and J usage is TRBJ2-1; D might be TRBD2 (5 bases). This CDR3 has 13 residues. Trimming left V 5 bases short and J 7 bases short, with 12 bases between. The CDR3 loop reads CASSIRGKNEQFF. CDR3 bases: TGTGCCAGCAGTATCCGGGGAAAAAATGAGCAGTTCTTC.

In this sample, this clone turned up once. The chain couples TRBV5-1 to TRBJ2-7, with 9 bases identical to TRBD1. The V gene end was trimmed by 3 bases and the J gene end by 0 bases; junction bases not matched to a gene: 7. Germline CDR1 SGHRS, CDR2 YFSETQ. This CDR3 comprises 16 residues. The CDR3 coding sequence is TGCGCCAGCAGCTACGGACAGGGGACAAGCTCCTACGAGCAGTACTTC. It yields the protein CASSYGQGTSSYEQYF.

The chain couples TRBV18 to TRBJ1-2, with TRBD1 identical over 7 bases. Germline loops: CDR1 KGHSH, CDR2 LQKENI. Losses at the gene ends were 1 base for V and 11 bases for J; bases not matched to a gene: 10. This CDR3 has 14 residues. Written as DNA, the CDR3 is TGTGCCAGCTCACCACAGGACAGGAGTACGGAGTACACCTTC. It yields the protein CASSPQDRSTEYTF. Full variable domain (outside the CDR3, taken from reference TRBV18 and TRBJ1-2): NAGVMQNPRHLVRRRGQEARLRCSPMKGHSHVYWYRQLPEEGLKFMVYLQKENIIDESGMPKERFSAEFPKEGPSILRIQQVVRGDSAAYFCASSPQDRSTEYTFGSGTRLTVV.

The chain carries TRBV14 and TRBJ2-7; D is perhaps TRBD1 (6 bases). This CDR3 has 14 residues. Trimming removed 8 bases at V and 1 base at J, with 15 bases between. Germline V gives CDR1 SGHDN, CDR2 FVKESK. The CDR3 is CASPQGMRSYEQYF. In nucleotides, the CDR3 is TGTGCCAGCCCTCAGGGGATGCGGTCCTACGAGCAGTACTTC.

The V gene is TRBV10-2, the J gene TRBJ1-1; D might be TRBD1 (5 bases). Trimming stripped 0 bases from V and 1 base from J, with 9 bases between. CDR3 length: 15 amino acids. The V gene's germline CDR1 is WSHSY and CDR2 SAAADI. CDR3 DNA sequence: TGCGCCAGCAGTGAGTCAGGGCAGGGGAACACTGAAGCTTTCTTT. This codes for CASSESGQGNTEAFF.

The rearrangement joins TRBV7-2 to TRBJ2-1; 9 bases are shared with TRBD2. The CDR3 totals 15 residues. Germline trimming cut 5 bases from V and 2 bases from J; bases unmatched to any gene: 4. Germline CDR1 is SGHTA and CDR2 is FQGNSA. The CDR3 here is CASSGLAGTYNEQFF. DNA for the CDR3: TGTGCCAGCAGCGGCCTAGCGGGGACCTACAATGAGCAGTTCTTC.

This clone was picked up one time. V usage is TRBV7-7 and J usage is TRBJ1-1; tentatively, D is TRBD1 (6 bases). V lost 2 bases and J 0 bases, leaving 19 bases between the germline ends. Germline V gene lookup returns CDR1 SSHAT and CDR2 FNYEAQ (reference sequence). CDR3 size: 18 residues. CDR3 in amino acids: CASSLLVGGGRMNTEAFF. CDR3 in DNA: TGTGCCAGCAGCTTACTTGTAGGGGGGGGCAGGATGAACACTGAAGCTTTCTTT.